The 27 T cell receptor beta chains presented below share a single source sample, sequenced in a study of OX40 agonist ivuxolimab in advanced cancers. Assay used: immunoSEQ multiplex PCR; TCRdb lists only in-frame clones, some missing. Seen here are 13,000 or so clones, about 81% observed once, and the top ten hold 44%. The sequences come from CD4+ or CD8+ T cells sorted from blood, collected in a trial of the OX40 agonist ivuxolimab. These receptors originate from an adult with an advanced solid tumor such as melanoma, head and neck, liver or kidney cancer.

This chain joins TRBV4-2 and TRBJ2-1; D ambiguous. The V and J ends lost 1 base and 12 bases respectively, with 22 bases between them. The length of the CDR3 is 16 residues. The germline CDR1 and CDR2 sequences are LGHNA and YNFKEQ. CDR3 DNA: TGTGCCAGCAGCCAAGGGCCAGACTTAGGGTTGCGAGGGCAGTTCTTC. It translates to CASSQGPDLGLRGQFF.

This clone was counted a few times. J is TRBJ1-5 and V is TRBV15; tentatively, D is TRBD1 (6 bases). The CDR3 spans 15 residues. CDR1 is LNHNV, CDR2 YYDKDF, per germline (reference sequence). V lost 2 bases to trimming and J lost 0 bases, with 8 bases between them. DNA for the CDR3: TGTGCCACCAGCAGATCCAGGGGTAGCAATCAGCCCCAGCATTTT. The encoded protein is CATSRSRGSNQPQHF.

The chain recombines TRBV7-9 with TRBJ2-1; D is unclear. This CDR3 comprises 13 residues. V lost 7 bases to trimming and J lost 2 bases, with 9 bases between them. Germline V gene lookup returns CDR1 SEHNR and CDR2 FQNEAQ (reference sequence). This CDR3 is CASIRPPYNEQFF. CDR3 nucleotides: TGTGCCAGCATCAGGCCTCCCTACAATGAGCAGTTCTTC. The full variable domain, its missing parts supplied by reference TRBV7-9 and TRBJ2-1, is DTGVSQNPRHKITKRGQNVTFRCDPISEHNRLYWYRQTLGQGPEFLTYFQNEAQLEKSRLLSDRFSAERPKGSFSTLEIQRTEQGDSAMYLCASIRPPYNEQFFGPGTRLTVL.

CDR3 sequence reads: CASSIDPGDNEQFF. The CDR3 nucleotides are TGTGCCAGTAGTATAGATCCCGGGGACAATGAGCAGTTCTTC. The genes are TRBV19 and TRBJ2-1; the D gene is possibly TRBD2 (5 bases). This CDR3 spans 14 amino acids. Deletions cut 0 bases from V and 5 bases from J, with 8 bases between. Germline CDR1 LNHDA, CDR2 SQIVND (reference sequence).

CDR3 loop: CASSPGPSGGYTF. In DNA, the CDR3 is TGTGCCAGCAGCCCGGGACCCTCCGGAGGCTACACCTTC. The chain has TRBV14 and TRBJ1-2, with D possibly matching TRBD1 (5 bases). The CDR3 extends over 13 amino acids. The germline V gene encodes CDR1 SGHDN and CDR2 FVKESK. V lost 4 bases, J lost 8 bases, and 14 bases lay in between.

The rearrangement joins TRBV5-1 to TRBJ1-3; TRBD1 matches at 7 bases. Germline V gives CDR1 SGHRS, CDR2 YFSETQ. V shed 2 bases and J 2 bases; nucleotides not matched to a gene: 1. The CDR3 covers 14 residues. Here the CDR3 reads CASSLTGAGNTIYF. As DNA, the CDR3 is TGCGCCAGCAGCTTAACAGGGGCTGGAAACACCATATATTTT.

V usage is TRBV9 and J usage is TRBJ2-4, with TRBD2 as a possible D gene (7 bases). Per germline, CDR1 SGDLS and CDR2 YYNGEE. The CDR3 runs 16 residues. Deletions cut 0 bases from V and 0 bases from J, with 10 bases between. In nucleotides, the CDR3 is TGTGCCAGCAGCGTAGGAGGGGGGGGAGCCAAAAACATTCAGTACTTC. This codes for CASSVGGGGAKNIQYF.

The chain employs TRBV6-5 and TRBJ1-1; D might be TRBD1 (5 bases). The V end was cut by 6 bases, the J end by 3 bases, with 14 bases between. The germline V gene encodes CDR1 MNHEY and CDR2 SVGAGI. The CDR3 consists of 14 residues. The CDR3 is CASSISDSYTEAFF. In DNA, the CDR3 is TGTGCCAGCAGCATAAGCGACAGCTACACTGAAGCTTTCTTT.

V and J are TRBV13 and TRBJ1-1; 9 bases are a match to TRBD1. Germline loops: CDR1 PRHDT, CDR2 FYEKMQ (reference sequence). J gave up 3 bases and V 5 bases, and 1 base lay outside the gene matches. The CDR3 has 13 residues. The CDR3: CASSTGGYTEAFF. As DNA, the CDR3 is TGTGCCAGCAGCACAGGGGGCTACACTGAAGCTTTCTTT.

J is TRBJ1-1 and V is TRBV28; no clear D. Germline CDR1 is MDHEN and CDR2 is SYDVKM. Trimming left V 3 bases short and J 2 bases short, with 13 bases between. There are 15 residues in the CDR3. CDR3 DNA: TGTGCCAGCAGTTTTGTGACCTGGGGAAACACTGAAGCTTTCTTT. Its protein is CASSFVTWGNTEAFF.

This clone appeared a single time. This chain uses TRBV6-5 with TRBJ1-5, with D unresolved. This CDR3 is built from 14 residues. CDR1 and CDR2 (germline): MNHEY, SVGAGI. Trimming took 2 bases from V and 6 from J, leaving 11 bases between them. The CDR3 DNA follows: TGTGCCAGCAGTTACGAGGCAGGAGGTCAGCCCCAGCATTTT. Protein: CASSYEAGGQPQHF.

The rearrangement joins TRBV7-3 to TRBJ2-2; 8 nucleotides line up with TRBD1. Unmatched junction bases numbered 8, after V lost 3 bases and J lost 2 bases. This CDR3 is built from 17 residues. Per germline, CDR1 SGHTA and CDR2 FQGTGA. The CDR3 reads CASSFDLQGVNTGELFF. The CDR3 DNA follows: TGTGCCAGCAGCTTCGACCTACAGGGGGTAAACACCGGGGAGCTGTTTTTT.

CDR3 sequence (DNA): TGTGCCAGCAGTCAAGGCACGGGCCCCTACAATGAGCAGTTCTTC. It specifies CASSQGTGPYNEQFF. The chain is built from TRBV6-4 and TRBJ2-1, with unresolved D. The CDR3 is 15 residues long. From germline, CDR1 is MRHNA and CDR2 SNTAGT. V was pared by 5 bases and J by 2 bases, with 13 bases between.

The chain employs TRBV15 and TRBJ2-7; D ambiguous. The V gene lost 5 bases and the J gene lost 4 bases, with 12 bases spanning the gap. The CDR3 covers 13 residues. CDR1 LNHNV and CDR2 YYDKDF come from the germline V gene (reference sequence). The CDR3 protein is CATSRPERYEQYF. CDR3 DNA sequence: TGTGCCACCAGCCGCCCGGAAAGGTACGAGCAGTACTTC.

The chain has TRBV28 and TRBJ2-1; 9 bases agree with TRBD2. CDR1 and CDR2 from the germline V gene are MDHEN and SYDVKM. Trimming cost V 7 bases and J 4 bases; bases outside gene matches: 5. The CDR3 covers 14 residues. The CDR3 loop is CASKERGVYNEQFF. The CDR3, as DNA: TGTGCCAGCAAGGAGCGGGGGGTTTACAATGAGCAGTTCTTC.

This rearrangement joins TRBV11-3 to TRBJ2-3; 7 bases fit TRBD1. The junction had 11 bases not matched to a gene; V was cut back by 5 bases and J by 0 bases. The length of the CDR3 is 17 residues. Germline V CDR1 and CDR2: SGHNT, YENEEA. CDR3 DNA: TGTGCCAGCAGCGACCGAATAGGGGGCGCGAGCACAGATACGCAGTATTTT. Amino acids: CASSDRIGGASTDTQYF.

The table lists this clone with a few counts. The chain recombines TRBV4-3 with TRBJ2-2; tentative D call: TRBD2 (6 bases). The germline V and J ends were trimmed by 0 bases and 4 bases, with 12 bases remaining between them. Germline V gene sequence: CDR1 LGHNA, CDR2 YSLEER. The CDR3 sequence is 16 residues long. The CDR3 sequence: CASSQEEGLTTGELFF. The CDR3 nucleotides are TGCGCCAGCAGCCAAGAGGAGGGTCTTACCACCGGGGAGCTGTTTTTT.

The chain carries TRBV4-3 and TRBJ2-1; D might be TRBD1 or TRBD2, each matching 5 bases. The CDR3 consists of 17 residues. The ends were cut back, 2 bases at V and 6 bases at J, with 20 bases in the middle. Germline CDR1 reads LGHNA; CDR2 reads YSLEER. This CDR3 is CASSQNPTGTFGNEQFF. Written as DNA, the CDR3 is TGCGCCAGCAGCCAAAACCCCACCGGGACGTTCGGCAATGAGCAGTTCTTC.

The table lists this clone with a few counts. The chain joins TRBV6-5 to TRBJ1-4; D unresolved. Germline values: CDR1 MNHEY, CDR2 SVGAGI. V was pared by 0 bases and J by 10 bases, with 9 bases between. This CDR3 is built from 13 residues. CDR3: CASSYSSGGKLFF. CDR3 in DNA: TGTGCCAGCAGTTACTCCTCAGGCGGAAAACTGTTTTTT.

This CDR3 is CASSQPETSGSLAGANVLTF. The DNA of the CDR3 is TGTGCCAGCAGCCAACCCGAGACTAGCGGGAGTCTTGCTGGGGCCAACGTCCTGACTTTC. The chain couples TRBV4-2 to TRBJ2-6, with 12 bases that match TRBD2. This CDR3 comprises 20 residues. Germline CDR1 and CDR2: LGHNA and YNFKEQ. V trimming: 2 bases; J trimming: 2 bases; junction bases outside the gene matches: 10.

This chain links TRBV11-2 with TRBJ2-7; D assignment may be TRBD1 or TRBD2 (6 bases each). V lost 0 bases and J 1 base, leaving 10 bases between the germline ends. The CDR3 extends over 15 amino acids. Germline lookup yields CDR1 SGHAT and CDR2 FQNNGV. CDR3 sequence: CASSLEGGLSYEQYF. The CDR3 DNA reads TGTGCCAGCAGCTTAGAGGGGGGCCTATCCTACGAGCAGTACTTC.

This clone was counted once. The chain uses TRBV7-2 and TRBJ2-2, with unresolved D. CDR1 and CDR2 from the germline V gene are SGHTA and FQGNSA. This CDR3 is 15 amino acids long. Trimming pared 3 bases from V and 4 bases from J, leaving 12 bases between. The CDR3 sequence is CASSFSADFTGELFF. The CDR3 region has the DNA TGTGCCAGCAGCTTTTCGGCAGATTTCACCGGGGAGCTGTTTTTT.

A word on this clone: The identical CDR3 is also encoded by other nucleotide sequences in the sample. The gene calls are TRBV5-1 and TRBJ1-5; 7 bases are shared with TRBD1. The V gene's germline CDR1 is SGHRS and CDR2 YFSETQ. The trim removed 0 bases at V and 5 bases at J, leaving 2 bases unmatched. The CDR3 is 14 residues long. The CDR3 spells CASSLGQGDQPQHF. DNA for the CDR3: TGCGCCAGCAGCTTGGGACAGGGTGATCAGCCCCAGCATTTT. Supplemented by reference TRBV5-1 and TRBJ1-5, the full variable domain reads KAGVTQTPRYLIKTRGQQVTLSCSPISGHRSVSWYQQTPGQGLQFLFEYFSETQRNKGNFPGRFSGRQFSNSRSEMNVSTLELGDSALYLCASSLGQGDQPQHFGDGTRLSIL.

V usage is TRBV7-8 and J usage is TRBJ2-3, with 10 bases identical to TRBD1. Germline lookup yields CDR1 SGHVS and CDR2 FQNEAQ. CDR3 length: 15 residues. The ends lost 5 bases at V and 4 bases at J; junction bases unmatched: 6. The CDR3: CASSKDRGPSDTQYF. The CDR3 region has the DNA TGTGCCAGCAGCAAAGACAGGGGGCCTTCAGATACGCAGTATTTT. Using reference TRBV7-8 and TRBJ2-3 for the parts outside the CDR3, the full variable domain is GAGVSQSPRYKVAKRGQDVALRCDPISGHVSLFWYQQALGQGPEFLTYFQNEAQLDKSGLPSDRFFAERPEGSVSTLKIQRTQQEDSAVYLCASSKDRGPSDTQYFGPGTRLTVL.

This clone was picked up one time. This rearrangement joins TRBV4-3 to TRBJ1-2; D remains ambiguous. Deletions cut 3 bases from V and 8 bases from J, with 19 bases between. This CDR3 spans 15 amino acids. Per the germline V gene, CDR1 is LGHNA and CDR2 is YSLEER. The CDR3 spells CASSQVGGMRSGYTF. CDR3 nucleotides: TGCGCCAGCAGCCAGGTTGGCGGCATGAGGAGCGGCTACACCTTC.

Worth noting for this clone: The germline gene is not matched at one end of the junction; a read error may be the cause. The V gene is TRBV7-3, the J gene TRBJ2-1; no definite D call. CDR1 and CDR2 (germline): SGHTA, FQGTGA. The CDR3 runs to 17 residues. The CDR3 is CASSLKFTAWPHKEQFF. The CDR3 DNA follows: TGTGCCAGCAGCTTAAAGTTTACGGCGTGGCCCCACAAGGAGCAGTTCTTC.

J is TRBJ2-7 and V is TRBV7-9; D may be TRBD1 or TRBD2 (6 bases each). The V end was cut by 6 bases, the J end by 6 bases, with 27 bases between. Germline CDR1 is SEHNR and CDR2 is FQNEAQ (reference sequence). This CDR3 is 17 amino acids long. The CDR3 region is CASRLSDSPGTPSEQYF. In DNA form, the CDR3 reads TGTGCCAGCAGATTGTCGGACAGTCCAGGGACTCCATCCGAGCAGTACTTC.